The 25 T cell receptor beta chains reported below all come from one sample, sequenced in a study of blood T cell repertoires in COVID-19. Data came from immunoSEQ multiplex PCR; TCRdb stores just in-frame clones and leaves some out. The sample holds around 200,000 clones, 85% to 90% seen once. The sample was PBMCs or T cells enriched from blood (not recorded which). These receptors were taken from a man aged 30-40 years who had recovered from COVID-19.

V is TRBV5-4 and J is TRBJ1-1; D is unclear. The CDR3 spans 14 residues. V was shortened by 3 bases and J by 4 bases, with 13 bases between the two germline ends. Germline V gives CDR1 SGHNT, CDR2 YYREEE (reference sequence). As DNA, the CDR3 is TGTGCCAGCAGCTGGGAGGGAGAGAGCACTGAAGCTTTCTTT. Translating gives CASSWEGESTEAFF.

The sample holds one count of this clone. The chain joins TRBV4-3 to TRBJ2-7; 8 nucleotides line up with TRBD2. V shed 0 bases, J shed 2 bases, and the junction held 3 bases outside the gene matches. CDR3 length: 15 amino acids. In germline, CDR1 is LGHNA, CDR2 YSLEER. DNA for the CDR3: TGCGCCAGCAGCCAAGAGGGACTAGGGGCCTACGAGCAGTACTTC. Translation gives CASSQEGLGAYEQYF.

V is TRBV30 and J is TRBJ2-3, with 8 bases fitting TRBD2. V shed 8 bases and J 6 bases; nucleotides not matched to a gene: 16. The CDR3 consists of 15 residues. From germline, CDR1 is GTSNPN and CDR2 SVGIG (reference sequence). In nucleotides, the CDR3 is TGTGCCACCCCCGGGACTAGAATAGGAGGGGATACGCAGTATTTT. Its protein product is CATPGTRIGGDTQYF. The whole variable domain, remainder taken from reference TRBV30 and TRBJ2-3, is SQTIHQWPATLVQPVGSPLSLECTVEGTSNPNLYWYRQAAGRGLQLLFYSVGIGQISSEVPQNLSASRPQDRQFILSSKKLLLSDSGFYLCATPGTRIGGDTQYFGPGTRLTVL.

The count of this clone is one. The chain carries TRBV29-1 and TRBJ1-2; unclear D gene. Trimming took off 2 bases at V and 5 bases at J, with 18 bases between the two ends. Per germline, CDR1 SQVTM and CDR2 ANQGSEA. The CDR3 is 15 amino acids. The CDR3 region has the DNA TGCAGCGTTGAAAGTGGCGAAAACGCGGTTTATGGCTACACCTTC. It yields the protein CSVESGENAVYGYTF.

The gene calls are TRBV6-4 and TRBJ2-2; 7 positions agree with TRBD1. J was trimmed by 6 bases and V by 3 bases; bases with no gene match: 4. Germline CDR1 MRHNA, CDR2 SNTAGT. The CDR3 extends over 14 amino acids. CDR3: CASSEQGYSGELFF. The CDR3 region has the DNA TGTGCCAGCAGTGAACAGGGGTATTCCGGGGAGCTGTTTTTT.

V gene TRBV7-9 combines with J gene TRBJ1-3; 8 nucleotides agree with TRBD1. The CDR3 has 16 amino acids. Germline CDR1 is SEHNR and CDR2 is FQNEAQ (reference sequence). J lost 3 bases, V lost 5 bases, and 9 bases had no gene match. The CDR3, as DNA: TGTGCCAGCAGCACCCGAGACAGGGGATATGGAAACACCATATATTTT. Residues: CASSTRDRGYGNTIYF.

This sequence joins TRBV4-3 and TRBJ1-6; D unresolved. Germline CDR1 LGHNA, CDR2 YSLEER. This CDR3 spans 14 amino acids. The ends were cut back, 5 bases at V and 4 bases at J, with 9 bases in the middle. CDR3 sequence: CASSEATYNSPLHF. In DNA form, the CDR3 reads TGCGCCAGCAGCGAAGCCACTTATAATTCACCCCTCCACTTT.

This clone appeared once. Written as DNA, the CDR3 is TGTGCCAGCAGAAAAACCGGGACAGGGGTCGAGCAGTACTTC. Its translation is CASRKTGTGVEQYF. The V call is TRBV6-1, the J call TRBJ2-7; 10 bases fit TRBD1. V shed 6 bases, J shed 6 bases, and the junction held 8 bases outside the gene matches. Germline V gene data show CDR1 as MNHNS and CDR2 as SASEGT. This CDR3 has 14 amino acids.

The sample holds one count of this clone. The chain combines TRBV7-6 with TRBJ2-1; 14 nucleotides align to TRBD2. Germline-derived CDR1 and CDR2 are SGHVS and FNYEAQ. With 5 bases clipped from V and 0 bases from J, the junction kept 15 bases outside the gene matches. This CDR3 is 21 amino acids long. CDR3: CASSPWPGLAGARSSYNEQFF. In nucleotides, the CDR3 is TGTGCCAGCAGCCCCTGGCCGGGACTAGCGGGAGCCAGGAGCTCCTACAATGAGCAGTTCTTC.

V gene TRBV9 combines with J gene TRBJ2-2, with TRBD2 matching 8 bases. Germline V CDR1 and CDR2: SGDLS, YYNGEE. The CDR3 sequence is 16 residues long. V lost 4 bases, J lost 4 bases, and 9 bases stayed unmatched. The CDR3 DNA follows: TGTGCCAGCAGCCTCAGCGGGAGCTCGGGCACCGGGGAGCTGTTTTTT. This sequence encodes CASSLSGSSGTGELFF.

The chain combines TRBV9 with TRBJ2-3; tentative D call: TRBD1 (5 bases). Germline loops: CDR1 SGDLS, CDR2 YYNGEE. CDR3 length equals 15 residues. V was pared by 1 base and J by 0 bases, with 9 bases between. CDR3 DNA: TGTGCCAGCAGCGTAACGGACACTAGCACAGATACGCAGTATTTT. As protein: CASSVTDTSTDTQYF.

The genes are TRBV7-9 and TRBJ1-4; D is unresolved. Germline CDR1 reads SEHNR; CDR2 reads FQNEAQ (reference sequence). Trimming took off 7 bases at V and 3 bases at J, with 12 bases between the two ends. CDR3 length equals 14 residues. CDR3 region: CASTQIVANEKLFF. DNA of the CDR3: TGTGCCAGCACCCAGATCGTGGCTAATGAAAAACTGTTTTTT.

This clone showed up just once. The rearrangement links TRBV7-6 to TRBJ1-3; D gene uncertain. CDR3 length equals 16 residues. Trimming removed 6 bases from V and 2 bases from J, with 17 bases in between. Germline lookup yields CDR1 SGHVS and CDR2 FNYEAQ. CDR3 sequence reads: CASRSREVLPGNTIYF. CDR3 in DNA: TGTGCCAGCAGATCAAGGGAGGTTCTGCCTGGAAACACCATATATTTT. The variable domain in full, with the rest retrieved from reference TRBV7-6 and TRBJ1-3, is GAGVSQSPRYKVTKRGQDVALRCDPISGHVSLYWYRQALGQGPEFLTYFNYEAQQDKSGLPNDRFSAERPEGSISTLTIQRTEQRDSAMYRCASRSREVLPGNTIYFGEGSWLTVV.

This clone was detected only once. V gene TRBV18 combines with J gene TRBJ2-3, with 9 bases aligning to TRBD1. V lost 3 bases, J lost 2 bases, and 3 bases stayed unmatched. The CDR3 runs to 15 residues. Germline-derived CDR1 and CDR2 are KGHSH and LQKENI. The CDR3 DNA reads as TGTGCCAGCTCACCGACAGGGGGTAACACAGATACGCAGTATTTT. Residues: CASSPTGGNTDTQYF.

The chain combines TRBV11-3 with TRBJ1-1; possibly TRBD1 for D (6 bases). The V end lost 5 bases, the J end lost 4 bases, and 11 bases lay between the germline ends. This CDR3 has 13 residues. Per germline, CDR1 SGHNT and CDR2 YENEEA. The CDR3 DNA reads as TGTGCCAGCAGCGTCTTCAGGGGCACTGAAGCTTTCTTT. Amino acid sequence: CASSVFRGTEAFF.

The chain is built from TRBV7-2 and TRBJ2-1, with D perhaps matching TRBD1 (6 bases). Trimming took 5 bases from V and 1 from J, leaving 12 bases between them. The CDR3 extends over 15 amino acids. Germline CDR1 reads SGHTA; CDR2 reads FQGNSA. CDR3 in DNA: TGTGCCAGCAGCCCTACACAGGGTTCCTACAATGAGCAGTTCTTC. It encodes CASSPTQGSYNEQFF.

The chain employs TRBV10-1 and TRBJ2-2, with TRBD2 matching 10 bases. V was clipped by 5 bases and J by 6 bases; unmatched bases: 6. The V gene's germline CDR1 is WNHNN and CDR2 SYGVQD (reference sequence). There are 15 residues in the CDR3. The CDR3 region is CASSPVAGGPGELFF. CDR3 in DNA: TGCGCCAGCAGTCCGGTAGCGGGAGGACCCGGGGAGCTGTTTTTT.

The rearrangement links TRBV14 to TRBJ2-1; D call uncertain. Trimming removed 0 bases at V and 0 bases at J, with 6 bases between. CDR1 is SGHDN and CDR2 is FVKESK in the germline V gene. The CDR3 runs 15 residues. The chain's CDR3 is CASSQDFSSYNEQFF. The CDR3 DNA is TGTGCCAGCAGCCAAGACTTTAGCTCCTACAATGAGCAGTTCTTC. Full variable domain (remainder filled in from reference TRBV14 and TRBJ2-1): EAGVTQFPSHSVIEKGQTVTLRCDPISGHDNLYWYRRVMGKEIKFLLHFVKESKQDESGMPNNRFLAERTGGTYSTLKVQPAELEDSGVYFCASSQDFSSYNEQFFGPGTRLTVL.

The CDR3 DNA reads TGTGCCTGGAGTGTGGTCGGAGGGGTAGCGCAGTATTTT. It translates to CAWSVVGGVAQYF. The chain uses TRBV30 and TRBJ2-3, with D perhaps TRBD2 (6 bases). This CDR3 region has 13 residues. V was trimmed by 0 bases and J by 10 bases, leaving 14 bases between them. Germline V gives CDR1 GTSNPN, CDR2 SVGIG (reference sequence).

The genes are TRBV19 and TRBJ1-6, with D perhaps matching TRBD1 (6 bases). Trimming stripped 6 bases from V and 12 bases from J, with 18 bases between. This CDR3 contains 14 residues. The germline V gene encodes CDR1 LNHDA and CDR2 SQIVND (reference sequence). In DNA form, the CDR3 reads TGTGCCAGTAGCCGTACAGGTGCCAGGGGACCCCTCCACTTT. Its translation is CASSRTGARGPLHF.

CDR3 amino acids: CASSLGGLRGAYEQYF. CDR3 coding DNA: TGTGCCAGCAGCTTGGGAGGACTGCGGGGGGCCTACGAGCAGTACTTC. The genes are TRBV5-4 and TRBJ2-7; 8 positions match TRBD2. CDR1 and CDR2 from the germline V gene are SGHNT and YYREEE (reference sequence). The ends lost 0 bases at V and 2 bases at J; junction bases unmatched: 7. CDR3 length: 16 residues.

V usage is TRBV27 and J usage is TRBJ2-1, with no clear D. V was trimmed by 7 bases and J by 0 bases, leaving 13 bases between them. Looked up from germline, CDR1 is MNHEY and CDR2 is SMNVEV (reference sequence). The CDR3 consists of 15 residues. The CDR3 here is CASKPLGPSYNEQFF. DNA for the CDR3: TGTGCCAGCAAACCATTGGGCCCCTCCTACAATGAGCAGTTCTTC.

CDR3 region: CASSDSGGEIGWHNQPQHF. For the CDR3, the DNA is TGTGCCAGCAGTGACTCCGGCGGGGAGATCGGGTGGCACAATCAGCCCCAGCATTTT. The chain is built from TRBV6-4 and TRBJ1-5; D is uncertain. This CDR3 region has 19 residues. The germline V and J ends were trimmed by 0 bases and 3 bases, with 21 bases remaining between them. CDR1 MRHNA and CDR2 SNTAGT come from the germline V gene.

The genes are TRBV29-1 and TRBJ2-6; 10 nucleotides agree with TRBD1. V dropped 8 bases and J dropped 3; count of bases not matched to a gene: 10. CDR1 and CDR2 from the germline V gene are SQVTM and ANQGSEA. The CDR3 loop spans 16 amino acids. CDR3 sequence (DNA): TGCAGCATAGGGACAGGGGATTTTTATGGGGCCAACGTCCTGACTTTC. It yields the protein CSIGTGDFYGANVLTF.

The chain carries TRBV6-5 and TRBJ1-5, with D possibly matching TRBD1 (5 bases). This CDR3 region has 12 residues. The germline V gene has CDR1 MNHEY and CDR2 SVGAGI. The ends were cut back, 7 bases at V and 3 bases at J, with 7 bases in the middle. CDR3 amino acids: CASKGVNQPQHF. The CDR3 DNA is TGTGCCAGCAAAGGGGTCAATCAGCCCCAGCATTTT.